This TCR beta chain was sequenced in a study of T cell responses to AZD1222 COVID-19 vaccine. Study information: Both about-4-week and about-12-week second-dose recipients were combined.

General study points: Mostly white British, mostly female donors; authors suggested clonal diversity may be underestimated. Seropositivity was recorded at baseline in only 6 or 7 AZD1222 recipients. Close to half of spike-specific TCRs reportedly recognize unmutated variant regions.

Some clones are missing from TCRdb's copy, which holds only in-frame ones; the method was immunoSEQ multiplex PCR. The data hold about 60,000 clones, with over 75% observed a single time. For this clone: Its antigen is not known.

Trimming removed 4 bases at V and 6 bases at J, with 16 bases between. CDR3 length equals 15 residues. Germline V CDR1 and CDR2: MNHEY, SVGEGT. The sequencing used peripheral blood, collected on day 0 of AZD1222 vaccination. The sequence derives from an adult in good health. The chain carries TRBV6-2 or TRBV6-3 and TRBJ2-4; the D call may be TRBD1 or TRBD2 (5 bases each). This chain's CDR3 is CASSSGRRVGNIQYF. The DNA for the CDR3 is TGTGCCAGCAGTTCGGGACGGCGGGTCGGAAACATTCAGTACTTC.